A single T cell receptor beta chain is shown here with its context. Its target is unknown. The CDR3 is 15 amino acids. V lost 8 bases to trimming and J lost 3 bases, with 17 bases between them. CDR1 and CDR2 (germline): MNHEY, SVGAGI. Primers included in the PCR were 60 Vbeta and 13 Jbeta primers. Profiled with immunoSEQ multiplex PCR; TCRdb holds only in-frame clones, not every one. This sample has about 43,000 clones, with roughly 60% found just once. The data originate from a study of cytomegalovirus exposure and HLA in healthy donors. It was healthy bone marrow donors who served as donors. Findings and caveats of the study: Accurate prediction of HLA-A and HLA-B alleles (for most subjects) was reportedly achieved from TCR beta sequences. In a later analysis, common viral pathogens appeared linked to several of the most significant clusters. Per a prior analysis, the majority of TCR beta V segments were productive roughly 90% or roughly 30% of the time.

The J gene is TRBJ2-1, the V gene TRBV6-5; TRBD2 might be the D (5 bases). This clonotype was sampled from a man in his sixties in good health and CMV-seropositive. Sequenced input: PBMCs. The CDR3 is CASRVSPAGYNEQFF. In DNA, the CDR3 is TGTGCCAGCCGCGTTTCACCCGCGGGCTACAATGAGCAGTTCTTC.